This T cell receptor beta chain was obtained from a study of blood T cells in healthy people across ages. The CDR3 spans 15 residues. Germline CDR1 SGHTA, CDR2 FQGNSA. The use of a sample-barcoded 5' primer and a J-beta primer mix characterized a second PCR of 7 to 11 cycles. Via MiXCR, TCRdb re-called the 5' RACE reads, giving one row per CDR3 protein. The sample has about 730,000 distinct CDR3 sequences, roughly 41% seen once. In regard to this clonotype: The junction does not match germline at one end; this may be a read error.

Isolation of PBMCs gave at least 6.5 million cells per sample. The clonotype comes from a woman in her fifties or sixties in good health. The specimen sequenced was blood. The rearrangement uses TRBV7-2 and TRBJ2-5, with a weak D call TRBD1 (5 bases). The CDR3 here is CASSSSRTLQETRYF. As DNA, the CDR3 is TGTGCCAGCAGCTCTTCTAGGACACTTCAAGAGACCCGGTACTTC.